Listed below are T cell receptor beta chains from one sample, sequenced in a study of technical replicates of blood from a few donors. The table came from immunoSEQ multiplex PCR; TCRdb's copy has only in-frame clones and leaves some out. The sample has about 70,000 clones; around 97% are singletons. Sequences were obtained from T cells isolated from PBMCs. The receptors shown here come from a human donor in good health. Both conserved end residues are trimmed from each CDR3. Part of the rows lack a size; the others show once, few, many or a class for expanded clones.

cdr3_length	v_call	j_call	clone_size	cdr3_aa
12	TRBV5-1	TRBJ2-1	NA	ASTPGQGPNEQF
12	TRBV2	TRBJ2-5	NA	ASERPASGETQY
12	TRBV2	TRBJ1-4	NA	ASSVRTGVEKLF
13	TRBV2	TRBJ1-6	NA	ASEYDRGHNSPLH
13	TRBV30	TRBJ1-2	NA	AWKPTDRGLSGYT
11	TRBV6-4	TRBJ1-2	NA	ASSPESLGGYT
12	TRBV6-5	TRBJ1-3	once	ASSRDLWGNTIY
13	TRBV7-9	TRBJ1-1	NA	ASSPKIHPNTEAF
16	TRBV11-2	TRBJ1-1	NA	ASSLDRVRGQLNTEAF
16	TRBV27	TRBJ2-1	NA	ASSLPPHKVGGPWEQF
13	TRBV19	TRBJ1-5	NA	ASRPDGTAGQPQH
15	TRBV4-2	TRBJ2-1	NA	ASSQELGAGGLDEQF
14	TRBV5-4	TRBJ1-3	NA	ASSLSGGLSGNTIY
14	TRBV2	TRBJ2-6	once	ASSRGTGTGANVLT
14	TRBV28	TRBJ2-3	NA	ASSSPREGGTDTQY
13	TRBV9	TRBJ2-3	NA	ASSTSGGGPDTQY
11	TRBV19	TRBJ1-1	NA	ASSIGGYTEAF
13	TRBV25-1	TRBJ1-1	NA	ASSDPTGGNTEAF
14	TRBV4-1	TRBJ2-2	NA	ASTFSGGTNTGELF
11	TRBV30	TRBJ2-4	NA	AASQGPQNIQY
13	TRBV14	TRBJ1-2	NA	ASSQVQLGAGGYT
13	TRBV18	TRBJ1-1	once	ASSPISGVNTEAF
12	TRBV28	TRBJ2-5	NA	ASSFVGGSKTQY
10	TRBV5-6	TRBJ1-1	NA	ASSLGQAEAF
12	TRBV4-1	TRBJ2-7	NA	ASSPTKNRYEQY
13	TRBV29-1	TRBJ2-1	NA	SVGPPLAYYNKQF
11	TRBV6-5	TRBJ2-7	NA	ASSHRDSYEQY
15	TRBV10-1	TRBJ1-2	NA	ASSEWGDREPFYGYT
12	TRBV27	TRBJ1-6	NA	ASSQGPYNSPLH
12	TRBV5-4	TRBJ2-7	NA	ASSWGLAGYEQY
13	TRBV19	TRBJ2-7	NA	ASTFGTGGVYEQY
12	TRBV29-1	TRBJ2-3	NA	SVAAGTGADTQY
12	TRBV6-5	TRBJ1-1	NA	ASSKWNRDTEAF
12	TRBV4-1	TRBJ1-5	NA	ASSQDRNNQPQH
12	TRBV5-6	TRBJ1-2	NA	ASSLQGAWYGYT
11	TRBV11-2	TRBJ2-3	NA	ASRRDQPHTQY
14	TRBV11-3	TRBJ2-1	NA	ASSSYRDRVHNEQF
13	TRBV5-1	TRBJ1-1	NA	ASSLAGTGPTEAF
11	TRBV5-8	TRBJ1-2	NA	ASSKTPTVGYT
14	TRBV4-1	TRBJ2-1	NA	ASSQDFSGRVNEQF